The next 20 T cell receptor beta chains were all read from a single sample in a study of beta chain features in type 1 diabetes. TCRB transcripts that were expressed got sequenced, as all of the isolated RNA had been reverse transcribed. Sequencing used immunoSEQ multiplex PCR; TCRdb keeps in-frame clones, though not all of them. The sample has about 290,000 clones, around 7.8% seen once. The sequencing input was central memory CD4+ T cells from blood. The receptors shown here come from a young woman in good health.

A remark on this clone: Distinct nucleotide sequences in the sample also encode this CDR3. V is TRBV6-6 and J is TRBJ2-5; perhaps D is TRBD1 or TRBD2 (5 bases each). The CDR3 consists of 12 residues. V lost 5 bases, J lost 4 bases, and 8 bases lay in between. Germline V gene data show CDR1 as MNHNY and CDR2 as SVGAGI (reference sequence). CDR3 coding DNA: TGTGCCAGCAGTCCCGGGGCAGAGACCCAGTACTTC. As protein: CASSPGAETQYF.

In this sample, this clone turned up a few times. This chain uses TRBV20-1 with TRBJ2-1, with unresolved D. This CDR3 has 10 amino acids. Deletions cut 4 bases from V and 5 bases from J, with 3 bases between. CDR1 and CDR2 (germline): DFQATT, SNEGSKA (reference sequence). The CDR3 protein is CSANNNEQFF. For the CDR3, the DNA is TGCAGTGCTAACAACAATGAGCAGTTCTTC.

At least ten counts were recorded for this clone. This chain uses TRBV5-6 with TRBJ1-2; D uncertain. The germline V and J ends were trimmed by 3 bases and 3 bases, with 6 bases remaining between them. The length of the CDR3 is 12 residues. From germline, CDR1 is SGHDT and CDR2 YYEEEE. DNA of the CDR3: TGTGCCAGCAGCTACGCCCACTATGGCTACACCTTC. Its translation is CASSYAHYGYTF.

This clone was counted only a few times. V is TRBV27 and J is TRBJ2-5; D is possibly TRBD1 or TRBD2 (6 bases each). The germline V and J ends were trimmed by 5 bases and 3 bases, with 10 bases remaining between them. This CDR3 has 13 residues. CDR1 MNHEY and CDR2 SMNVEV come from the germline V gene (reference sequence). The CDR3 is CASSKRGEETQYF. As DNA, the CDR3 is TGTGCCAGCAGTAAGAGGGGGGAAGAGACCCAGTACTTC.

This clone has only a few counts. V is TRBV30 and J is TRBJ2-3; 14 bases line up with TRBD2. CDR3 length: 15 amino acids. V was pared by 1 base and J by 4 bases, with 1 base of the junction left unmatched. Per germline, CDR1 GTSNPN and CDR2 SVGIG (reference sequence). CDR3 nucleotides: TGTGCCTGGAGTGCGGGACTAGCGGGAGCAGATACGCAGTATTTT. Its protein is CAWSAGLAGADTQYF. The variable domain in full, with the rest retrieved from reference TRBV30 and TRBJ2-3, is SQTIHQWPATLVQPVGSPLSLECTVEGTSNPNLYWYRQAAGRGLQLLFYSVGIGQISSEVPQNLSASRPQDRQFILSSKKLLLSDSGFYLCAWSAGLAGADTQYFGPGTRLTVL.

The chain joins TRBV2 to TRBJ1-3, with 7 bases that match TRBD1. CDR3 length: 16 amino acids. The V gene end was trimmed by 6 bases and the J gene end by 0 bases; junction bases not matched to a gene: 8. Germline values: CDR1 SNHLY, CDR2 FYNNEI. CDR3 in DNA: TGTGCCAGCAGGCGAAGGGGGCAAGACTCTGGAAACACCATATATTTT. It is translated as CASRRRGQDSGNTIYF.

This clone was counted at least ten times. The chain has TRBV7-2 and TRBJ2-1; D is perhaps TRBD1 (5 bases). The V end lost 3 bases, the J end lost 2 bases, and 8 bases lay between the germline ends. This CDR3 is 14 amino acids long. The germline gives CDR1 SGHTA, CDR2 FQGNSA. The CDR3 sequence is CASSLGRAYNEQFF. Written as DNA, the CDR3 is TGTGCCAGCAGCTTGGGCAGGGCCTACAATGAGCAGTTCTTC.

The chain links TRBV7-6 to TRBJ2-5, with 10 bases identical to TRBD2. Germline V gene lookup returns CDR1 SGHVS and CDR2 FNYEAQ. The V gene end was trimmed by 2 bases and the J gene end by 1 base; junction bases not matched to a gene: 1. The length of the CDR3 is 15 residues. CDR3 coding DNA: TGTGCCAGCAGCTTAAGGACTAGCGGCCAAGAGACCCAGTACTTC. Its translation: CASSLRTSGQETQYF.

This clone was seen only a few times. The V and J genes are TRBV27 and TRBJ1-2; D is uncertain. This CDR3 comprises 13 residues. Germline CDR1 and CDR2: MNHEY and SMNVEV (reference sequence). V was clipped by 2 bases and J by 5 bases, with 9 bases between them. CDR3 sequence reads: CASSLRQEYGYTF. CDR3 coding DNA: TGTGCCAGCAGTTTACGGCAGGAGTATGGCTACACCTTC.

The V and J genes are TRBV7-9 and TRBJ2-7; 7 positions match TRBD2. CDR3 length: 14 residues. V dropped 6 bases and J dropped 3; count of bases not matched to a gene: 8. Germline V gene lookup returns CDR1 SEHNR and CDR2 FQNEAQ (reference sequence). The CDR3 region is CASRASGPGYEQYF. CDR3 bases: TGTGCCAGCAGAGCTAGCGGCCCAGGCTACGAGCAGTACTTC.

In its sample, this clone was seen many times. This chain uses TRBV28 with TRBJ1-2; 7 positions agree with TRBD1. The germline CDR1 and CDR2 sequences are MDHEN and SYDVKM. J was trimmed by 4 bases and V by 6 bases; bases with no gene match: 14. The CDR3 is 16 amino acids. CDR3: CASRGSKGTAFYGYTF. In nucleotides, the CDR3 is TGTGCCAGCAGGGGGTCAAAAGGGACAGCATTCTATGGCTACACCTTC.

The genes are TRBV19 and TRBJ2-1, with 9 bases matching TRBD2. Germline V lookup: CDR1 LNHDA, CDR2 SQIVND (reference sequence). The CDR3 is 15 amino acids. V lost 9 bases, J lost 1 base, and 7 bases stayed unmatched. CDR3 sequence reads: CASQGGLASYNEQFF. The CDR3 DNA follows: TGTGCCAGCCAAGGTGGACTAGCGTCCTACAATGAGCAGTTCTTC.

The CDR3 reads CASSVGGPLNTGELFF. CDR3 DNA sequence: TGTGCCAGCAGCGTAGGGGGCCCCCTCAACACCGGGGAGCTGTTTTTT. The J gene is TRBJ2-2, the V gene TRBV9, with D perhaps TRBD1 (5 bases). CDR1 is SGDLS, CDR2 YYNGEE, per germline. Trimming left V 0 bases short and J 2 bases short, with 11 bases between. This CDR3 has 16 amino acids. Combining the CDR3 with reference TRBV9 and TRBJ2-2 gives the whole variable domain DSGVTQTPKHLITATGQRVTLRCSPRSGDLSVYWYQQSLDQGLQFLIQYYNGEERAKGNILERFSAQQFPDLHSELNLSSLELGDSALYFCASSVGGPLNTGELFFGEGSRLTVL.

At least ten counts were recorded for this clone. The rearrangement joins TRBV7-3 to TRBJ1-1, with D hard to call. Trimming left V 0 bases short and J 3 bases short, with 11 bases between. This CDR3 has 15 residues. CDR1 is SGHTA and CDR2 is FQGTGA in the germline V gene. CDR3 DNA: TGTGCCAGCAGCTTAACCCCTGGAAGGCACACTGAAGCTTTCTTT. Amino acid sequence: CASSLTPGRHTEAFF.

In its sample, this clone was seen a few times. The chain couples TRBV7-9 to TRBJ2-5, with TRBD1 identical over 7 bases. Trimming at V came to 1 base and at J to 4 bases, leaving 18 bases not matched to a gene. This CDR3 spans 19 amino acids. Germline-derived CDR1 and CDR2 are SEHNR and FQNEAQ (reference sequence). CDR3 protein: CASSLDHGDSFVRGETQYF. The CDR3 nucleotides read TGTGCCAGCAGCTTAGATCACGGGGACAGCTTCGTCCGCGGAGAGACCCAGTACTTC.

A note on this clone: A far more abundant clone sits one base away, making this likely a read error. The identical CDR3 is also encoded by other nucleotide sequences in the sample. V is TRBV30 and J is TRBJ1-5; no clear D gene. This CDR3 has 13 amino acids. V lost 1 base to trimming and J lost 7 bases, with 11 bases between them. Germline V CDR1 and CDR2: GTSNPN, SVGIG (reference sequence). The CDR3 sequence: CAWSGPGGQPQHF. The CDR3 bases are TGTGCCTGGAGTGGTCCTGGCGGGCAGCCCCAGCATTTT. Using reference TRBV30 and TRBJ1-5 for the parts outside the CDR3, the full variable domain is SQTIHQWPATLVQPVGSPLSLECTVEGTSNPNLYWYRQAAGRGLQLLFYSVGIGQISSEVPQNLSASRPQDRQFILSSKKLLLSDSGFYLCAWSGPGGQPQHFGDGTRLSIL.

The chain carries TRBV18 and TRBJ2-5; TRBD2 matches at 14 bases. The V and J ends lost 3 bases and 4 bases, in that order; junction bases with no gene match: 7. Per the germline V gene, CDR1 is KGHSH and CDR2 is LQKENI. The CDR3 totals 17 residues. For the CDR3, the DNA is TGTGCCAGCTCACCGGGACTAGCGGGGGCCAACATAGAGACCCAGTACTTC. Protein sequence: CASSPGLAGANIETQYF.

This chain uses TRBV28 with TRBJ1-6, with D unclear. Germline V gene lookup returns CDR1 MDHEN and CDR2 SYDVKM. The germline V and J ends were trimmed by 6 bases and 14 bases, with 14 bases remaining between them. The CDR3 extends over 12 amino acids. DNA for the CDR3: TGTGCCAGCAGCTTAGGTAGCGGGACCCTCCACTTT. Protein sequence: CASSLGSGTLHF.

This clone was seen more than once but under ten times. This sample also contains other DNA sequences that code for the same CDR3. The V and J genes are TRBV2 and TRBJ2-2, with a possible D match to TRBD1 (5 bases). V gave up 4 bases and J gave up 4 bases, with 10 bases separating them. This CDR3 is 14 amino acids long. Germline lookup yields CDR1 SNHLY and CDR2 FYNNEI. CDR3 sequence: CASSGQGGTGELFF. CDR3 bases: TGTGCCAGCAGTGGCCAGGGTGGCACCGGGGAGCTGTTTTTT.

In its sample, this clone was seen many times. This specimen includes other DNA sequences encoding the same CDR3. The rearrangement links TRBV7-2 to TRBJ2-3, with D uncertain. V was pared by 5 bases and J by 0 bases, with 6 bases between. This CDR3 region has 13 residues. CDR1 SGHTA and CDR2 FQGNSA come from the germline V gene. Here the CDR3 reads CASSPPSTDTQYF. CDR3 DNA: TGTGCCAGCAGCCCACCTAGCACAGATACGCAGTATTTT.